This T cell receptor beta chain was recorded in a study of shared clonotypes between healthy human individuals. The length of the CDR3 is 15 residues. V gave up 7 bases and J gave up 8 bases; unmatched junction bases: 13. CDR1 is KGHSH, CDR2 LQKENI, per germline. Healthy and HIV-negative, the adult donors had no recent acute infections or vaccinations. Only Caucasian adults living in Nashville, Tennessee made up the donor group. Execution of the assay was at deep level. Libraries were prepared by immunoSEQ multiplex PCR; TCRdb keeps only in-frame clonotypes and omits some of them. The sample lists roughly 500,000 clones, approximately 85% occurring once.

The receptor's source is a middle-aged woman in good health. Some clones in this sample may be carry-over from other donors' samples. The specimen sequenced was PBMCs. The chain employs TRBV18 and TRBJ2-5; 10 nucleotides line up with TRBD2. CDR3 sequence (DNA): TGTGCCAGCTTCAAAGGGGCTAGCGGGAGTCATACCCAGTACTTC. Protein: CASFKGASGSHTQYF. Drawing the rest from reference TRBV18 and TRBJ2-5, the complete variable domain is NAGVMQNPRHLVRRRGQEARLRCSPMKGHSHVYWYRQLPEEGLKFMVYLQKENIIDESGMPKERFSAEFPKEGPSILRIQQVVRGDSAAYFCASFKGASGSHTQYFGPGTRLLVL.